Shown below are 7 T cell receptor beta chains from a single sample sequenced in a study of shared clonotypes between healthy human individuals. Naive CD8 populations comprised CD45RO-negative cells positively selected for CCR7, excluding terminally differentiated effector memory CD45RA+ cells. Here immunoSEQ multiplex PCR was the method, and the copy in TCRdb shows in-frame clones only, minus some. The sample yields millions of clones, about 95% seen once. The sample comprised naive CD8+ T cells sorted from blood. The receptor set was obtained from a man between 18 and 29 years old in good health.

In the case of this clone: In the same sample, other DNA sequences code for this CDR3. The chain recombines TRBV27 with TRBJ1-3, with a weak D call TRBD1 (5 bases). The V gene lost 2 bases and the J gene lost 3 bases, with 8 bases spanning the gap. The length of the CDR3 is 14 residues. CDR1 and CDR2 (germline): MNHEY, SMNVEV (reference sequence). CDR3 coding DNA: TGTGCCAGCAGTTTAGGGGGTCTTGGAAACACCATATATTTT. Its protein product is CASSLGGLGNTIYF.

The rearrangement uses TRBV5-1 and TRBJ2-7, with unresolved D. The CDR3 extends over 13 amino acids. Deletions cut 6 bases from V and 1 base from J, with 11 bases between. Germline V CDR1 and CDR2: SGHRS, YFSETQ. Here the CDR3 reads CASKAAESYEQYF. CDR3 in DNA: TGCGCCAGCAAGGCGGCAGAGTCCTACGAGCAGTACTTC.

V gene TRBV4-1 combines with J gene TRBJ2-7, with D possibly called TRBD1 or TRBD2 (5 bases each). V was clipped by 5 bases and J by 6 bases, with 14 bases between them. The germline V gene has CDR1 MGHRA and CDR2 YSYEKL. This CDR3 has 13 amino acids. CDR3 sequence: CASSSERGREQYF. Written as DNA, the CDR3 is TGCGCCAGCAGCAGCGAGAGGGGACGCGAGCAGTACTTC.

The CDR3 sequence is CASRDRGYGYTF. The CDR3, as DNA: TGTGCCAGCCGGGACAGGGGCTATGGCTACACCTTC. This chain joins TRBV2 and TRBJ1-2; 10 nucleotides align to TRBD1. With V trimmed by 8 bases and J by 4 bases, 1 base remained unmatched. There are 12 residues in the CDR3. Germline V lookup: CDR1 SNHLY, CDR2 FYNNEI.

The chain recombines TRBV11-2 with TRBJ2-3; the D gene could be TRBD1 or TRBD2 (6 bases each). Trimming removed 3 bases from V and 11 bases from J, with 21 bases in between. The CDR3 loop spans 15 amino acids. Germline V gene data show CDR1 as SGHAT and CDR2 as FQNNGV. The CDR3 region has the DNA TGTGCCAGCAGCTTTGACGGGGGCGCTTACCTGGGGCAGTATTTT. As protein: CASSFDGGAYLGQYF.

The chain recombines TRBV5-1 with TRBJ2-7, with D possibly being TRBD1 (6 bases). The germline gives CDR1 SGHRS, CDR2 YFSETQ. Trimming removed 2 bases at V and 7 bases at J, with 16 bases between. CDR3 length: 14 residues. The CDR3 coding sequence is TGCGCCAGCAGCTTCGCCGGGACACAGGAAGAGCAGTACTTC. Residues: CASSFAGTQEEQYF.

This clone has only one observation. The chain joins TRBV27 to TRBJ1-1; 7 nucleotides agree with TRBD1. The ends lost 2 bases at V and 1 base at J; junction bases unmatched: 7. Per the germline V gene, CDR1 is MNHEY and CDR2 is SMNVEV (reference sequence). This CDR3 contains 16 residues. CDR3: CASSLPPRTGNTEAFF. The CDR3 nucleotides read TGTGCCAGCAGTTTACCCCCTCGGACAGGGAACACTGAAGCTTTCTTT.